This entry concerns a single TCR beta chain. Sequencing was performed with immunoSEQ multiplex PCR; in TCRdb, only in-frame clones are kept and a portion is missing. The table shows about 170,000 clones, with 80% to 90% occurring only once. The data were taken from a study of blood T cell repertoires in COVID-19. CDR1 is SGDLS, CDR2 YYNGEE, per germline. The CDR3 covers 12 residues. The V end was cut by 0 bases, the J end by 7 bases, with 8 bases between. This chain connects TRBV9 to TRBJ2-7, with D possibly TRBD2 on 6 matching bases. The sequenced material came from peripheral blood. The receptor comes from an elderly woman with COVID-19, enrolled during active disease. For the CDR3, the DNA is TGTGCCAGCAGCGTAGGTGCGGGGGAGCAGTACTTC. Protein product: CASSVGAGEQYF.